This T cell receptor (beta chain) comes out of a study of molecular identifiers for immune sequencing clone quantification. Germline V lookup: CDR1 MNHNY, CDR2 SVGAGI (reference sequence). This CDR3 region has 16 residues. V dropped 2 bases and J dropped 2 bases, with 14 bases sitting between them. The table lists this clonotype with a few counts. One entry per CDR3 protein, called by TCRdb with MiXCR from the PCR reads. This table has about half a million distinct CDR3 sequences, under 30% appearing once. Input material: naive CD8+ T cells from blood, with Jurkat cell RNA spiked in. Subset here: FACS-sorted CD8+CD4-CCR7+CD45RA+ naive T cells. The chain employs TRBV6-6 and TRBJ2-3; maybe TRBD2 (5 bases). The TCR was taken from a human donor in good health. Some libraries in this study had Jurkat cell RNA spiked in. The CDR3 coding sequence is TGTGCCAGCAGTTACCTCCCGAGGGAATCCACAGATACGCAGTATTTT. As protein: CASSYLPRESTDTQYF.